The 27 T cell receptor beta chains reported below all come from one sample, sequenced in a study of shared clonotypes between healthy human individuals. Clones were sequenced by immunoSEQ multiplex PCR, and TCRdb holds only the in-frame ones, with some missing. The data show 2 million to 3 million clones, with roughly 93% seen just once and 0.36% held by the top ten. Material for sequencing was naive CD4+ T cells from PBMCs. Subset described: CD45RA+ positively selected. Receptor source: a man aged 18 to 30 in good health. Some clones in this sample may be carry-over from other donors' samples.

The genes are TRBV4-3 and TRBJ2-7; D is possibly TRBD1 or TRBD2 (6 bases each). V lost 1 base and J lost 2, with 12 bases in between. This CDR3 has 15 amino acids. Germline V gene sequence: CDR1 LGHNA, CDR2 YSLEER. The CDR3 bases are TGCGCCAGCAGCCAAGGTTACGGGGGCGCCTACGAGCAGTACTTC. Translation: CASSQGYGGAYEQYF.

J is TRBJ1-1 and V is TRBV18; D may be TRBD1 (6 bases). V lost 5 bases and J lost 3, with 16 bases in between. The CDR3 is 15 amino acids. The germline V gene has CDR1 KGHSH and CDR2 LQKENI. The CDR3 sequence: CASSTQGGGDTEAFF. CDR3 sequence (DNA): TGTGCCAGCTCAACACAGGGTGGGGGGGACACTGAAGCTTTCTTT.

V usage is TRBV4-1 and J usage is TRBJ1-4; D possibly corresponds to TRBD1 (5 bases). The CDR3 totals 16 residues. Germline V gene sequence: CDR1 MGHRA, CDR2 YSYEKL. Trimming left V 2 bases short and J 7 bases short, with 17 bases between. The CDR3 DNA follows: TGCGCCAGCAGCCAACCTTGGGGGGACGTAGGTGAAAAACTGTTTTTT. Translation gives CASSQPWGDVGEKLFF.

This rearrangement joins TRBV7-3 to TRBJ2-2; 9 bases are a match to TRBD2. V lost 5 bases, J lost 2 bases, and 3 bases stayed unmatched. From germline, CDR1 is SGHTA and CDR2 FQGTGA. CDR3 length equals 15 residues. CDR3 sequence: CASSPSGVNTGELFF. The CDR3 coding sequence is TGTGCCAGCAGCCCTAGCGGGGTTAACACCGGGGAGCTGTTTTTT.

Turning to this clone: This same CDR3 is encoded by further DNA sequences in the sample. The V call is TRBV7-3, the J call TRBJ2-5, with 10 nucleotides matching TRBD1. V lost 5 bases to trimming and J lost 5 bases; unmatched junction nucleotides: 5. The germline V gene encodes CDR1 SGHTA and CDR2 FQGTGA. There are 14 residues in the CDR3. The CDR3 spells CASSLDRGQETQYF. In nucleotides, the CDR3 is TGTGCCAGCAGCCTCGACAGGGGGCAGGAGACCCAGTACTTC.

The chain uses TRBV7-8 and TRBJ1-1; D unclear. The V end lost 2 bases, the J end lost 4 bases, and 11 bases lay between the germline ends. The germline V gene encodes CDR1 SGHVS and CDR2 FQNEAQ. This CDR3 is built from 14 residues. The CDR3 DNA sequence: TGTGCCAGCAGCTTACTGGGAAGGATCACTGAAGCTTTCTTT. Encoded protein: CASSLLGRITEAFF. The variable domain in full, completed from reference TRBV7-8 and TRBJ1-1, reads GAGVSQSPRYKVAKRGQDVALRCDPISGHVSLFWYQQALGQGPEFLTYFQNEAQLDKSGLPSDRFFAERPEGSVSTLKIQRTQQEDSAVYLCASSLLGRITEAFFGQGTRLTVV.

On this clone itself: Other DNA sequences in this sample translate to the same CDR3. The V and J genes are TRBV5-1 and TRBJ2-3; no clear D. Germline assignment: CDR1 SGHRS and CDR2 YFSETQ. V was shortened by 0 bases and J by 4 bases, with 6 bases between the two germline ends. The CDR3 contains 13 residues. The chain's CDR3 is CASSLAVADTQYF. In DNA form, the CDR3 reads TGCGCCAGCAGCTTGGCCGTAGCAGATACGCAGTATTTT.

Comment on this clone: Other DNA variants within this sample encode the same CDR3. This chain links TRBV14 with TRBJ1-1; possibly TRBD1 for D (6 bases). Germline CDR1 reads SGHDN; CDR2 reads FVKESK. Trimming left V 4 bases short and J 11 bases short, with 14 bases between. This CDR3 is built from 12 residues. CDR3 loop: CASSPGGYYAFF. CDR3 in DNA: TGTGCCAGCAGCCCCGGGGGCTACTACGCTTTCTTT.

This clone was counted between two and nine times. The CDR3 spells CASSLERRGPRSYEQYF. The DNA for the CDR3 is TGTGCCAGCAGCTTAGAGCGAAGAGGACCGCGCTCCTACGAGCAGTACTTC. V and J are TRBV7-9 and TRBJ2-7; D not resolved. Germline V gives CDR1 SEHNR, CDR2 FQNEAQ (reference sequence). V gave up 1 base and J gave up 0 bases, with 16 bases separating them. The length of the CDR3 is 17 residues.

This chain connects TRBV6-5 to TRBJ2-7; possible D gene TRBD2, 6 bases. This CDR3 region has 12 residues. Germline V gene sequence: CDR1 MNHEY, CDR2 SVGAGI. The V and J ends lost 1 base and 12 bases respectively, with 13 bases between them. CDR3 in DNA: TGTGCCAGCAGTTACTTGGAGGGTGGTCTGTACTTC. Its protein product is CASSYLEGGLYF.

This clone came up once. V gene TRBV14 combines with J gene TRBJ1-3, with no clear D. This CDR3 has 15 residues. V lost 2 bases and J lost 0, with 8 bases in between. The germline CDR1 and CDR2 sequences are SGHDN and FVKESK. The DNA for the CDR3 is TGTGCCAGCAGCCAACTGTTGGGCTCTGGAAACACCATATATTTT. Its protein product is CASSQLLGSGNTIYF. The whole variable domain, filled in from reference TRBV14 and TRBJ1-3, reads EAGVTQFPSHSVIEKGQTVTLRCDPISGHDNLYWYRRVMGKEIKFLLHFVKESKQDESGMPNNRFLAERTGGTYSTLKVQPAELEDSGVYFCASSQLLGSGNTIYFGEGSWLTVV.

The chain couples TRBV20-1 to TRBJ2-1; 7 bases match TRBD1. This CDR3 has 11 residues. The ends lost 3 bases at V and 13 bases at J; junction bases unmatched: 6. Germline lookup yields CDR1 DFQATT and CDR2 SNEGSKA (reference sequence). CDR3 in DNA: TGCAGTGCTAGGGAACGACAGGGCCAGTTCTTC. Translated: CSARERQGQFF.

This chain joins TRBV7-2 and TRBJ2-2, with D possibly being TRBD2 (6 bases). Germline lookup yields CDR1 SGHTA and CDR2 FQGNSA. CDR3 size: 15 residues. V was pared by 1 base and J by 7 bases, with 13 bases between. CDR3 region: CASSLGRGIIGELFF. In DNA form, the CDR3 reads TGTGCCAGCAGCTTAGGGCGGGGCATAATCGGGGAGCTGTTTTTT.

The CDR3 nucleotides are TGCGCCAGCAGCTTCGCAGGGTTGCCCGGGGAGCTGTTTTTT. Its protein is CASSFAGLPGELFF. The chain has TRBV5-1 and TRBJ2-2; weak D call: TRBD1 (5 bases). The V end was cut by 2 bases, the J end by 6 bases, with 11 bases between. The germline V gene encodes CDR1 SGHRS and CDR2 YFSETQ. The CDR3 totals 14 residues.

The V gene is TRBV28, the J gene TRBJ2-7; D call uncertain. The CDR3 consists of 12 residues. The germline V gene has CDR1 MDHEN and CDR2 SYDVKM. The CDR3 DNA sequence: TGTGCTTCGCAGAGGCTCCAAGGCGAGCAGTACTTC. Translation: CASQRLQGEQYF. Full variable domain (missing parts from reference TRBV28 and TRBJ2-7): DVKVTQSSRYLVKRTGEKVFLECVQDMDHENMFWYRQDPGLGLRLIYFSYDVKMKEKGDIPEGYSVSREKKERFSLILESASTNQTSMYLCASQRLQGEQYFGPGTRLTVT.

The chain joins TRBV28 to TRBJ2-3; D not resolved. The germline CDR1 and CDR2 sequences are MDHEN and SYDVKM. There are 12 residues in the CDR3. The germline V and J ends were trimmed by 10 bases and 1 base, with 9 bases remaining between them. CDR3 sequence (DNA): TGTGCCAACGCGGACCGCACAGATACGCAGTATTTT. This codes for CANADRTDTQYF.

This rearrangement joins TRBV12-5 to TRBJ2-5, with D perhaps matching TRBD1 or TRBD2 (5 bases each). Germline-derived CDR1 and CDR2 are LGHNT and FRNRAP. This CDR3 is 13 amino acids long. V was pared by 4 bases and J by 4 bases, with 10 bases between. The CDR3 sequence is CASGYFGGETQYF. The DNA for the CDR3 is TGTGCTAGTGGTTACTTTGGGGGAGAGACCCAGTACTTC.

The rearrangement joins TRBV5-6 to TRBJ1-5; D uncertain. Germline assignment: CDR1 SGHDT and CDR2 YYEEEE. Trimming cost V 0 bases and J 1 base, with 5 bases left between them. The CDR3 covers 14 residues. Written as DNA, the CDR3 is TGTGCCAGCAGCTTGGGCGTGAGCAATCAGCCCCAGCATTTT. It translates to CASSLGVSNQPQHF. The complete variable domain, with remaining parts taken from reference TRBV5-6 and TRBJ1-5, reads DAGVTQSPTHLIKTRGQQVTLRCSPKSGHDTVSWYQQALGQGPQFIFQYYEEEERQRGNFPDRFSGHQFPNYSSELNVNALLLGDSALYLCASSLGVSNQPQHFGDGTRLSIL.

The V call is TRBV9, the J call TRBJ2-7, with D perhaps matching TRBD1 or TRBD2 (6 bases each). CDR3 length: 14 residues. Between the trimmed V and J ends, which lost 0 bases and 4 bases, there was a span of 11 bases. Germline V lookup: CDR1 SGDLS, CDR2 YYNGEE. CDR3 residues: CASSVEWGAYEQYF. Written as DNA, the CDR3 is TGTGCCAGCAGCGTAGAGTGGGGGGCATACGAGCAGTACTTC.

The rearrangement uses TRBV29-1 and TRBJ2-1; 9 positions agree with TRBD2. The germline gives CDR1 SQVTM, CDR2 ANQGSEA. The trim removed 0 bases at V and 16 bases at J, leaving 10 bases unmatched. The CDR3 contains 13 residues. The CDR3 DNA follows: TGCAGCGTTGAAGATTCCGGCGGGAGGGCCGGCTTCTTC. It codes for CSVEDSGGRAGFF.

J is TRBJ1-5 and V is TRBV5-6, with D possibly TRBD1 on 6 matching bases. Germline CDR1 SGHDT, CDR2 YYEEEE. The CDR3 extends over 13 amino acids. V was trimmed by 0 bases and J by 14 bases, leaving 15 bases between them. The DNA for the CDR3 is TGTGCCAGCAGCTTGGCCAGAGGGACAAGAAAGCATTTT. Encoded protein: CASSLARGTRKHF.

Concerning this clone: This sample also contains other DNA sequences that code for the same CDR3. The V call is TRBV6-5, the J call TRBJ1-1; D perhaps matches TRBD1 (5 bases). CDR1 and CDR2 (germline): MNHEY, SVGAGI. Trimming took 2 bases from V and 5 from J, leaving 9 bases between them. The CDR3 runs to 13 residues. CDR3 DNA sequence: TGTGCCAGCAGTTACGGGCAGGGAACTGAAGCTTTCTTT. As protein: CASSYGQGTEAFF.

This chain uses TRBV5-1 with TRBJ2-5; D is possibly TRBD1 (6 bases). With 3 bases removed from V and 2 bases from J, the gap between germline ends came to 11 bases. Germline lookup yields CDR1 SGHRS and CDR2 YFSETQ. The CDR3 contains 14 residues. The CDR3, as DNA: TGCGCCAGCAGCTCGGACAGTCCGCAAGAGACCCAGTACTTC. This gives the protein CASSSDSPQETQYF.

This clone was observed a few times. The genes are TRBV7-9 and TRBJ1-1; D is possibly TRBD1 (6 bases). V was clipped by 6 bases and J by 0 bases, with 11 bases between them. The CDR3 length is 14 residues. The germline V gene has CDR1 SEHNR and CDR2 FQNEAQ (reference sequence). This chain's CDR3 is CASSPGAVNTEAFF. Written as DNA, the CDR3 is TGTGCCAGCAGTCCAGGGGCGGTGAACACTGAAGCTTTCTTT.

The CDR3 bases are TGTGCCAGCAGCTTACCGGCTAGAAGCACCGGGGAGCTGTTTTTT. Translated, it gives CASSLPARSTGELFF. The V call is TRBV7-6, the J call TRBJ2-2, with unresolved D. The ends were cut back, 2 bases at V and 4 bases at J, with 11 bases in the middle. The CDR3 runs to 15 residues. CDR1 and CDR2 (germline): SGHVS, FNYEAQ.

V and J are TRBV28 and TRBJ2-1; 8 bases fit TRBD2. The germline V gene encodes CDR1 MDHEN and CDR2 SYDVKM. The V segment lost 5 bases and the J segment 0 bases; nucleotides outside the gene matches: 6. The CDR3 has 16 residues. The CDR3 sequence: CASSPLAGDSYNEQFF. The CDR3, as DNA: TGTGCCAGCAGTCCTCTAGCGGGTGACTCCTACAATGAGCAGTTCTTC.

The V call is TRBV5-5, the J call TRBJ2-3, with D possibly TRBD1 on 6 matching bases. The germline CDR1 and CDR2 sequences are SGHKS and YYEKEE (reference sequence). The V gene lost 0 bases and the J gene lost 0 bases, with 17 bases spanning the gap. The CDR3 totals 18 residues. The CDR3 DNA is TGTGCCAGCAGCTTGGCCCCAGGGGCCCCGGCTAGCACAGATACGCAGTATTTT. Encoded protein: CASSLAPGAPASTDTQYF.